This TCR beta chain was profiled in a study of blood T cell repertoires in COVID-19. For the study at large: Samples taken during acute and convalescent COVID-19 were collected in the United States, Italy and Spain. The cDNA or gDNA used as material had been derived from T cells, B-cell-depleted T cells, or PBMCs.

Original analysis: For nucleated cells, counts were estimated from reference gene primer amplification. Measured with immunoSEQ multiplex PCR; TCRdb has only the in-frame clones, and not every one. D and trimming were read from the DNA, whereas the V and J calls and clone size are those reported in that table. The sample carries tens of thousands of clones, under 90% recorded once. Germline-derived CDR1 and CDR2 are SGHRS and YFSETQ. This CDR3 is built from 16 residues. After removal of 3 bases from V and 1 base from J, the junction contained 8 bases not matched to a gene. Sample: peripheral blood. The TCR originated in a woman aged 55-70 years with acute or convalescent COVID-19. The chain couples TRBV5-1 to TRBJ2-5, with TRBD2 identical over 8 bases. The CDR3 here is CASSSRGAGAQETQYF. CDR3 sequence (DNA): TGCGCCAGCAGCTCACGGGGAGCGGGAGCCCAAGAGACCCAGTACTTC.